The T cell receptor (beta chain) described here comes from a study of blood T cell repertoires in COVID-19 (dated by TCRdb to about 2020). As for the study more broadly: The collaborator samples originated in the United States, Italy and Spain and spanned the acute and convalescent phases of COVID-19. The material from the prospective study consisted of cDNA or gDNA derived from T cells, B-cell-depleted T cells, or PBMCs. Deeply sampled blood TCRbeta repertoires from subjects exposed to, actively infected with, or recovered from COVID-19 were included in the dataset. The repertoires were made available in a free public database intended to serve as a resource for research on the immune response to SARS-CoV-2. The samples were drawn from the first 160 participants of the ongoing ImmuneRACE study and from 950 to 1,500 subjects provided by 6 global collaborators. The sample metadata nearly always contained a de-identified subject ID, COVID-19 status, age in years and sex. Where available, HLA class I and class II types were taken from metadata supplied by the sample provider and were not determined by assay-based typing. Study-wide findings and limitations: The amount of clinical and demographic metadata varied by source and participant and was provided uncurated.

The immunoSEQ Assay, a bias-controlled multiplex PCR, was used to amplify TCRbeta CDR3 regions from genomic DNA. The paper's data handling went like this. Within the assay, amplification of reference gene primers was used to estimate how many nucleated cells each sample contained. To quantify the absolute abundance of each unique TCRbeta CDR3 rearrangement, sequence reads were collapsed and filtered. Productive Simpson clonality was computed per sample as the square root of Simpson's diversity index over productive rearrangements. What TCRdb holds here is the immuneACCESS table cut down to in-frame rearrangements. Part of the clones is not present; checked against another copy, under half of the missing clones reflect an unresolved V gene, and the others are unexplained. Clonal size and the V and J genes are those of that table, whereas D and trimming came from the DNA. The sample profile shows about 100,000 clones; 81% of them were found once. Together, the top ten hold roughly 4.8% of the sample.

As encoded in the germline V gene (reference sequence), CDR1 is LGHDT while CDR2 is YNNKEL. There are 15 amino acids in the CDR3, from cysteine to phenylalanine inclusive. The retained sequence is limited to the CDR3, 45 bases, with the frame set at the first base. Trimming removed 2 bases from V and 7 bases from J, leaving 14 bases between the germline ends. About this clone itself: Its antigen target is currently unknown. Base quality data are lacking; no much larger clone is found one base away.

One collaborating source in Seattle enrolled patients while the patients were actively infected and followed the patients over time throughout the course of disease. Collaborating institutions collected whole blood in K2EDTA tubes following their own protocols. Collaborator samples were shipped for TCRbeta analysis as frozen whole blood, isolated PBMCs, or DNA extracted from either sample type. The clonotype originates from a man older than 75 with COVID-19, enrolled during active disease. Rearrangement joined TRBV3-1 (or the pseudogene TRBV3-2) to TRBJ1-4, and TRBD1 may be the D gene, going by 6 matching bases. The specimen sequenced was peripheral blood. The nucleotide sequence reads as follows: TGTGCCAGCAGCCAACCCACAGGGTTAGGTGAAAAACTGTTTTTT. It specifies CASSQPTGLGEKLFF.